This T cell receptor beta chain was sequenced in a study of T-cell memory formation after mild COVID-19. Turning to the study itself: TCR clusters showed largely donor specificity.

Germline V gene lookup returns CDR1 DFQATT and CDR2 SNEGSKA (reference sequence). The CDR3 has 18 residues. V gave up 2 bases and J gave up 3 bases; unmatched junction bases: 9. The sample holds a few counts of this clonotype. TCRdb re-called the 5' RACE reads through MiXCR, storing one row per CDR3 protein. The table records 300,000 to 350,000 distinct CDR3 sequences, approximately 20% of them present only once. The chain carries TRBV20-1 and TRBJ2-6; 11 bases are a match to TRBD1. Sequenced sample: PBMCs or a T cell subset sorted from them (not recorded which). This clonotype originated in a man aged 18 to 35 who had mild COVID-19 (a few samples of this study predate the infection). Cell type and time point are not known. The CDR3 nucleotides are TGCAGTGCTAGAACCGGGACAGGGGGAATCCTTGGGGCCAACGTCCTGACTTTC. Translated: CSARTGTGGILGANVLTF.